The 5 T cell receptor beta chains below all came from one sample that was sequenced in a study of cytomegalovirus exposure and HLA in healthy donors. With 60 Vbeta and 13 Jbeta primers, the PCR was carried out. The table came from immunoSEQ multiplex PCR; TCRdb's copy has only in-frame clones and leaves some out. The table lists about 160,000 clones, 75% of them singletons. The sequenced material came from PBMCs. The receptor set was obtained from a woman in her forties or fifties in good health and CMV-seropositive.

The V call is TRBV4-2, the J call TRBJ2-2, with 8 bases that match TRBD2. J lost 4 bases, V lost 4 bases, and 5 bases had no gene match. The germline V gene has CDR1 LGHNA and CDR2 YNFKEQ. The CDR3 consists of 15 residues. Here the CDR3 reads CASSPGTSRTGELFF. CDR3 coding DNA: TGTGCCAGCAGCCCCGGGACTAGTCGCACCGGGGAGCTGTTTTTT.

The V call is TRBV2, the J call TRBJ2-5; perhaps TRBD1 as D (5 bases). The last part of the DNA fits TRBJ2-7 better; the J call may be wrong. The CDR3 runs to 15 residues. Germline V gene data show CDR1 as SNHLY and CDR2 as FYNNEI. The chain's CDR3 is CASSEQGAFSYEQYF. DNA for the CDR3: TGTGCCAGCAGTGAGCAGGGCGCCTTCTCCTACGAGCAGTACTTC.

This chain links TRBV7-9 with TRBJ2-7; the D gene is possibly TRBD2 (6 bases). This CDR3 has 15 residues. Germline V gene data show CDR1 as SEHNR and CDR2 as FQNEAQ (reference sequence). Trimming took off 5 bases at V and 6 bases at J, with 20 bases between the two ends. The CDR3 DNA is TGTGCCAGCAGCCGCTTTGGAGGGGATATCGGCGAGCAGTACTTC. It is translated as CASSRFGGDIGEQYF.

The chain recombines TRBV6-1 with TRBJ1-5; a possible D gene is TRBD1 (5 bases). This CDR3 has 15 residues. V lost 4 bases to trimming and J lost 0 bases, with 10 bases between them. The germline gives CDR1 MNHNS, CDR2 SASEGT. CDR3: CASSVGQYSNQPQHF. The CDR3 nucleotides are TGTGCCAGCAGTGTGGGGCAGTATAGCAATCAGCCCCAGCATTTT.

The sample holds a few counts of this clone. The chain couples TRBV18 to TRBJ2-1; D unresolved. Per germline, CDR1 KGHSH and CDR2 LQKENI. This CDR3 comprises 12 residues. Trimming left V 6 bases short and J 11 bases short, with 14 bases between. CDR3 DNA sequence: TGTGCCAGCTCCCCAGATTGGGCAAAGCAGTTCTTC. Encoded protein: CASSPDWAKQFF.